One and the same sample provided the 3 T cell receptor beta chains below, sequenced in a study of blood T cell repertoires in COVID-19. Only in-frame clones appear in the TCRdb table, and some are missing; sequencing was by immunoSEQ multiplex PCR. The sample gives about 190,000 clones, roughly 86% of which show up once; about 2.5% is in the top ten. Sequenced sample: peripheral blood. Receptors originate from a man between 35 and 55 years old with active or convalescent COVID-19.

There are many counts of this clone. The genes are TRBV29-1 and TRBJ1-2; 11 positions agree with TRBD1. The V gene's germline CDR1 is SQVTM and CDR2 ANQGSEA. The J segment lost 1 base and the V segment lost 7 bases, leaving 17 bases of the junction unmatched. The length of the CDR3 is 18 residues. For the CDR3, the DNA is TGCAGCGCCTTGGTGCAGGGACAGGGGGACCTATTTAACTATGGCTACACCTTC. Its protein is CSALVQGQGDLFNYGYTF.

This clone has more than one count but fewer than ten. This same CDR3 is encoded by further DNA sequences in the sample. The J gene is TRBJ1-2, the V gene TRBV7-9; 10 bases fit TRBD1. Germline trimming cut 4 bases from V and 2 bases from J; bases unmatched to any gene: 1. Germline CDR1 SEHNR, CDR2 FQNEAQ (reference sequence). The CDR3 length is 14 residues. The CDR3 region has the DNA TGTGCCAGCAGCTCGGACAGGGGGAACTATGGCTACACCTTC. This codes for CASSSDRGNYGYTF.

The sample holds one count of this clone. This rearrangement joins TRBV5-1 to TRBJ1-5; perhaps TRBD1 as D (6 bases). From germline, CDR1 is SGHRS and CDR2 YFSETQ. The CDR3 totals 15 residues. Trimming stripped 0 bases from V and 3 bases from J, with 10 bases between. The CDR3 region has the DNA TGCGCCAGCAGCTTGGGGACAGACACCAATCAGCCCCAGCATTTT. Amino acid sequence: CASSLGTDTNQPQHF. Variable domain in full (rest from reference TRBV5-1 and TRBJ1-5): KAGVTQTPRYLIKTRGQQVTLSCSPISGHRSVSWYQQTPGQGLQFLFEYFSETQRNKGNFPGRFSGRQFSNSRSEMNVSTLELGDSALYLCASSLGTDTNQPQHFGDGTRLSIL.